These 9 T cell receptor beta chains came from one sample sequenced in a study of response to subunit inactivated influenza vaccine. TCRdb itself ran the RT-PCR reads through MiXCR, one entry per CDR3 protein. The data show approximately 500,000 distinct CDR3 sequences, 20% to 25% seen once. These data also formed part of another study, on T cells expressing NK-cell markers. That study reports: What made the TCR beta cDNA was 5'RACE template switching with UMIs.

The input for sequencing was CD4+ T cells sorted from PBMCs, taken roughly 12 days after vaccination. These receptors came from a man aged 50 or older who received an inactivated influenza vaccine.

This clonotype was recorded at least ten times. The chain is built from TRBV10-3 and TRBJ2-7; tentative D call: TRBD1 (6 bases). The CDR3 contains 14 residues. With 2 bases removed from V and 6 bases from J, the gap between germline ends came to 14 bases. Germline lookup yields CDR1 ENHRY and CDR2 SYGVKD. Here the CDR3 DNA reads TGTGCCATCAGTGAGGGCAGGGGCCGCAGCGAGCAGTACTTC. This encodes CAISEGRGRSEQYF.

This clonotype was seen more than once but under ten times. The CDR3 sequence is CASSRPGAYEQYF. For the CDR3, the DNA is TGTGCCAGCAGTAGACCGGGGGCCTACGAGCAGTACTTC. The V call is TRBV6-1, the J call TRBJ2-7, with TRBD2 as a possible D gene (6 bases). Germline CDR1 is MNHNS and CDR2 is SASEGT. V shed 5 bases and J shed 2 bases, with 10 bases lying between them. This CDR3 has 13 amino acids.

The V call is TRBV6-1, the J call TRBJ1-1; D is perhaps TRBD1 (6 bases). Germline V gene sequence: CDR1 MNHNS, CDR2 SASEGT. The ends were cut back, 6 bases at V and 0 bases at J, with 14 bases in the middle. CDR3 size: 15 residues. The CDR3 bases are TGTGCCAGCAGGAACCCTGGACAGATGAACACTGAAGCTTTCTTT. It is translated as CASRNPGQMNTEAFF.

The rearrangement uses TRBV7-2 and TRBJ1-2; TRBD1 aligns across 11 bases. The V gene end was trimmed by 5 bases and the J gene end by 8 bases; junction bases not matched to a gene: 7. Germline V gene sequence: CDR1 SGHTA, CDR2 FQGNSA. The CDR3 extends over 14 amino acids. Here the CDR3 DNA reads TGTGCCAGCAGCATGCGGGACAGGGGGAAAGGCTACACCTTC. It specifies CASSMRDRGKGYTF.

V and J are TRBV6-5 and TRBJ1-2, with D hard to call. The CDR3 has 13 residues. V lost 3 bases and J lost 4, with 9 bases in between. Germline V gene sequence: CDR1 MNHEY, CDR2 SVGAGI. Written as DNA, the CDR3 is TGTGCCAGCAGTTATCAGGCGTCCTATGGCTACACCTTC. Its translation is CASSYQASYGYTF.

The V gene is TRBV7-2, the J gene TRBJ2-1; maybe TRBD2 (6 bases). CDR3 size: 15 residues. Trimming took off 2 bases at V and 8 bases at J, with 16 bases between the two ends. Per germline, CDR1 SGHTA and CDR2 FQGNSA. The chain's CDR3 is CASSLTVGSRYEQFF. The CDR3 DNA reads TGTGCCAGCAGCTTAACAGTCGGGAGTAGATATGAGCAGTTCTTC.

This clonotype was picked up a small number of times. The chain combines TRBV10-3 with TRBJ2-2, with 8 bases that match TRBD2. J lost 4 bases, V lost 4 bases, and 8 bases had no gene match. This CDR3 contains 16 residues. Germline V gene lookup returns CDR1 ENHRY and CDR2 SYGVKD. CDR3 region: CAISVSGGQGTGELFF. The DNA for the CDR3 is TGTGCCATCAGTGTTTCGGGGGGGCAGGGCACCGGGGAGCTGTTTTTT.

CDR3 in DNA: TGCAGCGTTGTAATGGGGGGCAACTCCTACAATGAGCAGTTCTTC. Its translation: CSVVMGGNSYNEQFF. This chain joins TRBV29-1 and TRBJ2-1, with D perhaps given as TRBD1 or TRBD2 (6 bases each). This CDR3 comprises 15 residues. The ends were cut back, 4 bases at V and 0 bases at J, with 13 bases in the middle. Germline V lookup: CDR1 SQVTM, CDR2 ANQGSEA.

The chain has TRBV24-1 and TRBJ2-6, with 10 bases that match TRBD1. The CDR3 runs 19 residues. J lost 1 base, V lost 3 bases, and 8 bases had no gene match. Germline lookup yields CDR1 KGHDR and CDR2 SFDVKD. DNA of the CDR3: TGTGCCACCAGTGATGAACGCCGGGACAGGGGTTCTGGGGCCAACGTCCTGACTTTC. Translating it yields CATSDERRDRGSGANVLTF.